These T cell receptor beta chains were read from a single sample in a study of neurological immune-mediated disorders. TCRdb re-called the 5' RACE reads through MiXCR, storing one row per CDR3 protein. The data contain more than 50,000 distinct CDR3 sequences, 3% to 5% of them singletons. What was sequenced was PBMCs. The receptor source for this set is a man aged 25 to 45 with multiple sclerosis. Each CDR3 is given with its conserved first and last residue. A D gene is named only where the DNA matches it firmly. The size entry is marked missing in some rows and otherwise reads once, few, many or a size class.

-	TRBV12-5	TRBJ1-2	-	TGTGCTAGTGGTCCCGGGAAAGCGTCCTATGGCTACACCTTC	CASGPGKASYGYTF
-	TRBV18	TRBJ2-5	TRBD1	TGTGCCAGCACTCGGGACAGGTTTGGAGAGACCCAGTACTTC	CASTRDRFGETQYF
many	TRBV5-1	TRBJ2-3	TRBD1	TGCGCCAGCAGCGCAGGACAGGGTACGAGCACAGATACGCAGTATTTT	CASSAGQGTSTDTQYF
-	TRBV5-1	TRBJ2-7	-	TGCGCCAGCAGCTTGGCCAAGGGTATCGCCTACGAGCAGTACTTC	CASSLAKGIAYEQYF
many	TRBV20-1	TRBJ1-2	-	TGCAGTGCTAGAGGGGACGGCCGATATGGCTACACCTTC	CSARGDGRYGYTF
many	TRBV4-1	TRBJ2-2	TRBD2	TGCGCCAGCAGCCAAGGTTCAGCGGGGGGGCCCGCCGGGGAGCTGTTTTTT	CASSQGSAGGPAGELFF
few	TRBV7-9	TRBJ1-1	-	TGTGCCAGCAGCTCGGAAGGAGGGAGCGAAGCTTTCTTT	CASSSEGGSEAFF
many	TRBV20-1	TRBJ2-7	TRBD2	TGCAGTGCTACTAGGACTAGCGGGGGTTTTTACGAGCAGTACTTC	CSATRTSGGFYEQYF
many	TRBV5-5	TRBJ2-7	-	TGTGCCAGCAGCCTCGTGGTGGCCCCGAGCTCCTACGAGCAGTACTTC	CASSLVVAPSSYEQYF
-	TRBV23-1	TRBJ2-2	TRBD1	TGCGCCAGCAGTCAATCTAAATCTCTGGCGGCAGGGGGCGCGGGCGGGGAGCTGTTTTTT	CASSQSKSLAAGGAGGELFF
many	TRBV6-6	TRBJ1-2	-	TGTGCCAGCAGTTACAAGAGTCGGCAGGGATCTAACTATGGCTACACCTTC	CASSYKSRQGSNYGYTF
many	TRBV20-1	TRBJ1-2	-	TGCAGTGCTAGAGTGGGTTATGGCTACACCTTC	CSARVGYGYTF
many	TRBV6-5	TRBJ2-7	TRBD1	TGTGCCAGTTCCTACCGGGACAGGTACGAGCAGTACTTC	CASSYRDRYEQYF
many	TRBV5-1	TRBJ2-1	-	TGCGCCAGCAGCATCGGACTATCCAATGAGCAGTTCTTC	CASSIGLSNEQFF
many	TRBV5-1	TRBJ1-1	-	TGCGCCAGCAGCTTGGCCCGACAGAACACTGAAGCTTTCTTT	CASSLARQNTEAFF
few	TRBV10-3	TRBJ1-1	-	TGTGCCATCAGTGAGTATTCGTCGGGACACCTGAACACTGAAGCTTTCTTT	CAISEYSSGHLNTEAFF
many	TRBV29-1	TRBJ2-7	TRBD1	TGCAGCGTTGGGCAGGGGGCGAACTACGAGCAGTACTTC	CSVGQGANYEQYF
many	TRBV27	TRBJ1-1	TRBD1	TGTGCCAGCAGTTTAGGACAGGGGAACACTGAAGCTTTCTTT	CASSLGQGNTEAFF
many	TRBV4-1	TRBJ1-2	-	TGCGCCAGCAGCCAGCGCTCGGGGGCCAATGGCTACACCTTC	CASSQRSGANGYTF
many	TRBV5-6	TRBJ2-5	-	TGTGCCAGCAGCTTGGCGGCCGAGACCCAGTACTTC	CASSLAAETQYF
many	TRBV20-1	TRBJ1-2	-	TGCAGTGCTAGAGACTCGGTGAGGGGTGGCTACACCTTC	CSARDSVRGGYTF
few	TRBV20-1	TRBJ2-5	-	TGCAGTGCTAACGAGGAGACCCAGTACTTC	CSANEETQYF
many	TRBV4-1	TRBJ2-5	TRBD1	TGCGCCAGCAGCTCCCCGTATGGACAGGACCAGACCCAGTACTTC	CASSSPYGQDQTQYF
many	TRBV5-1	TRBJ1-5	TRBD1	TGCGCCAGCAGCTTGGGGACAGGGGGCAGGAAGCCCCAGCATTTT	CASSLGTGGRKPQHF
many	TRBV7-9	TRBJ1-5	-	TGTGCCAGCGAACCAGGGGTAGGAGATCAGCCCCAGCATTTT	CASEPGVGDQPQHF
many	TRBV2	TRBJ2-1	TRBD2	TGTGCCAGCAAAAAGGCCAGCGGGGGGGCCGTTGAGCAGTTCTTC	CASKKASGGAVEQFF
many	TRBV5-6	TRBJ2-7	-	TGTGCCAGCAGCTCTGTGGGCCTCTACGAGCAGTACTTC	CASSSVGLYEQYF
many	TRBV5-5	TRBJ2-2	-	TGTGCCAGCAGCCCATCGGGGCCCACCGGGGAGCTGTTTTTT	CASSPSGPTGELFF
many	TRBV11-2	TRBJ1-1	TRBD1	TGTGCCAGCAGCCCGTGGGGACAGATGGACACTGAAGCTTTCTTT	CASSPWGQMDTEAFF
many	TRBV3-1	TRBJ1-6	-	TGTGCCAGCAGCCAAGAAACAGAGAGGAATTCACCCCTCCACTTT	CASSQETERNSPLHF
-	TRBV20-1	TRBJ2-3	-	TGCAGTGCCTTAATAGCAGATACGCAGTATTTT	CSALIADTQYF
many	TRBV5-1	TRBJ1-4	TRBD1	TGCGCCAGCAGCTTGGACAGGGGAAATGAAAAACTGTTTTTT	CASSLDRGNEKLFF
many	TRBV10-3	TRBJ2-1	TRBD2	TGTGCCATCAGTGACACGGGGGGGCTTGGTGAGCAGTTCTTC	CAISDTGGLGEQFF
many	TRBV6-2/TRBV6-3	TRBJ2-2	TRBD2	TGTGCCAGCAGTTACCCACTAGCGGACTACACCGGGGAGCTGTTTTTT	CASSYPLADYTGELFF
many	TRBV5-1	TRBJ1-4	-	TGCGCCAGCAGCTTGGAGGCAGGTACCAATGAAAAACTGTTTTTT	CASSLEAGTNEKLFF
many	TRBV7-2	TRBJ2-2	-	TGTGCCAGCAGCTTATTTGCGAACACCGGGGAGCTGTTTTTT	CASSLFANTGELFF
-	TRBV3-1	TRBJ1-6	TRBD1	TGTGCCAGCAGCCAGAAAATGAGGGACAGGCTGGATTCACCCCTCAACTTT	CASSQKMRDRLDSPLNF
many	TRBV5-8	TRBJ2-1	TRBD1	TGTGCCAGCAGCTCTAACAGGGGTCGATTCTACAATGAGCAGTTCTTC	CASSSNRGRFYNEQFF
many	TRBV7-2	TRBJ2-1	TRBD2	TGTGCCAGCAGCTCCCCAGTCCCTAGCGGGAGGGACAATGAGCAGTTCTTC	CASSSPVPSGRDNEQFF
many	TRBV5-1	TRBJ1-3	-	TGCGCCAGCAGCTTGGTTGGGATTGGAAACACCATATATTTT	CASSLVGIGNTIYF